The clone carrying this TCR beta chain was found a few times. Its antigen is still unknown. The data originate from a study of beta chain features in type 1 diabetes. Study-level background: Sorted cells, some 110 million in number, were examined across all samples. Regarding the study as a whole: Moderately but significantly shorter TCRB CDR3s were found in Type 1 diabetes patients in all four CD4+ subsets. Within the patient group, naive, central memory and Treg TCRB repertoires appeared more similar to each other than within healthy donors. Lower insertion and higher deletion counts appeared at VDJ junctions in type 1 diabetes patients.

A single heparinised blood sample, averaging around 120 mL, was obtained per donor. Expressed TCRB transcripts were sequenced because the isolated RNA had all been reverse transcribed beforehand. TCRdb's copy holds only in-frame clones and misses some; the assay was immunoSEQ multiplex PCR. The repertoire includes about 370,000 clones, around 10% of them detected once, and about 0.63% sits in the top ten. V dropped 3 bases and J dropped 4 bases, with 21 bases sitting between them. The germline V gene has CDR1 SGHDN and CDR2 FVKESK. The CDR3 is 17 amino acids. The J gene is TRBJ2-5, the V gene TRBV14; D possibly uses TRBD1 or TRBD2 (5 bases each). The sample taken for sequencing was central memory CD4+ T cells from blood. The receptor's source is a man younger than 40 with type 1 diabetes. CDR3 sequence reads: CASSQGRNPGRRETQYF. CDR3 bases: TGTGCCAGCAGCCAGGGGAGAAATCCGGGACGTAGAGAGACCCAGTACTTC.